This T cell receptor beta chain was identified in a study of cytomegalovirus exposure and HLA in healthy donors. Study-wide findings and caveats: In a later analysis, several top co-occurrence clusters appeared linked to parvovirus B19, influenza, CMV and Epstein-Barr virus. Later analysis associated a missense DCLRE1C variant with TCR beta V- and J-gene trimming.

PCR used 60 Vbeta primers and 13 Jbeta primers. The method was immunoSEQ multiplex PCR; TCRdb's version includes in-frame clones alone and lacks a portion of them. Of around 130,000 clones in the sample, 73% were seen once. Turning to this clone: No antigen is known for it.

The CDR3 length is 13 residues. Germline V gene lookup returns CDR1 SGHRS and CDR2 YFSETQ. V trimming: 6 bases; J trimming: 1 base; junction bases outside the gene matches: 1. The sequencing input was PBMCs. The chain has TRBV5-1 and TRBJ1-1; 9 bases are shared with TRBD1. The TCR sequence derives from a woman between 40 and 50 years old in good health and CMV-seropositive. CDR3 DNA sequence: TGCGCCAGCACGGGACAGGGGAACACTGAAGCTTTCTTT. It translates to CASTGQGNTEAFF.